Included here is one T cell receptor beta chain sequence, with context. Its specificity is unknown. The J segment lost 7 bases and the V segment lost 5 bases, leaving 14 bases of the junction unmatched. The CDR3 spans 18 residues. The germline CDR1 and CDR2 sequences are SGHVS and FQNEAQ. The table came from immunoSEQ multiplex PCR; TCRdb's copy has only in-frame clones and leaves some out. This sample has fewer than 150,000 clones, with 88% found just once. Time point here: blood 2 weeks post-SBRT. Noted treatment: 15 Gy SBRT to primary tumor, nephrectomy 4 weeks later. Serial blood draws occurred at baseline and 2 and 4 weeks post-SBRT. This renal cell carcinoma was of the clear cell type. The entry originates in a study of radiation and T cells in renal cell carcinoma. General observations from the study: In blood, top tumor clones expanded by 2 weeks, shrinking by 4. Baseline intratumoral clonotype presence is unknown without pretreatment biopsies.

V and J are TRBV7-8 and TRBJ2-1, with 13 bases matching TRBD2. Source: blood, taken from a patient whose treatment included radiotherapy and nephrectomy. The TCR comes from a woman between 65 and 79 years old with renal cell carcinoma. CDR3 in DNA: TGTGCCAGCAGCCCCCAGTCGACTAGCGGGGGGTCCCCTAATGAGCAGTTCTTC. Amino acid sequence: CASSPQSTSGGSPNEQFF.